Following are 9 T cell receptor beta chains from one sample sequenced in a study of brain T cells in children with intractable seizures. The repertoire was sequenced with immunoSEQ multiplex PCR; TCRdb's copy has only in-frame clones and lacks some. The sample holds about 64,000 clones, around 95% seen once. The sequences come from peripheral blood, collected at surgery. The receptors come from a boy under two years old with focal cortical dysplasia and intractable seizures.

The CDR3 sequence: CASSPLGSRKTQYF. DNA of the CDR3: TGTGCCAGCAGTCCCCTAGGGTCTCGGAAGACCCAGTACTTC. The chain employs TRBV27 and TRBJ2-5; D gene ambiguous. V shed 5 bases and J shed 6 bases, with 16 bases lying between them. The length of the CDR3 is 14 residues. CDR1 is MNHEY and CDR2 is SMNVEV in the germline V gene (reference sequence).

In the case of this clone: The germline gene is not matched at one end of the junction; a read error may be the cause. The chain joins TRBV27 to TRBJ2-3; the D call may be TRBD1 or TRBD2 (6 bases each). Germline values: CDR1 MNHEY, CDR2 SMNVEV (reference sequence). This CDR3 has 14 residues. The CDR3 coding sequence is TGTGCCAGCAGTTTGGGGGGAAAGACAGGTACGCAGTATTTT. Translating gives CASSLGGKTGTQYF.

The rearrangement uses TRBV7-2 and TRBJ2-2, with 13 bases lining up with TRBD2. Germline values: CDR1 SGHTA, CDR2 FQGNSA. This CDR3 is 16 amino acids long. V shed 8 bases, J shed 2 bases, and the junction held 5 bases outside the gene matches. CDR3 amino acids: CASRLAGGSNTGELFF. As DNA, the CDR3 is TGTGCCAGCCGACTAGCGGGGGGCTCAAACACCGGGGAGCTGTTTTTT.

The V call is TRBV3-1 (or the pseudogene TRBV3-2), the J call TRBJ2-1; D is uncertain. Per the germline V gene, CDR1 is LGHDT and CDR2 is YNNKEL (reference sequence). The CDR3 sequence is 16 residues long. The V end lost 0 bases, the J end lost 0 bases, and 9 bases lay between the germline ends. CDR3 amino acids: CASSQDGYSSYNEQFF. CDR3 DNA sequence: TGTGCCAGCAGCCAAGATGGATACAGCTCCTACAATGAGCAGTTCTTC.

Here the CDR3 DNA reads TGTGCCAGCAGCTCATTCAGGGGTGGAAATCAGCCCCAGCATTTT. Translating gives CASSSFRGGNQPQHF. The V and J genes are TRBV7-2 and TRBJ1-5; possibly TRBD1 for D (6 bases). Deletions cut 4 bases from V and 4 bases from J, with 14 bases between. CDR1 is SGHTA and CDR2 is FQGNSA in the germline V gene. The CDR3 extends over 15 amino acids. Combining the CDR3 with reference TRBV7-2 and TRBJ1-5 gives the whole variable domain GAGVSQSPSNKVTEKGKDVELRCDPISGHTALYWYRQSLGQGLEFLIYFQGNSAPDKSGLPSDRFSAERTGGSVSTLTIQRTQQEDSAVYLCASSSFRGGNQPQHFGDGTRLSIL.

This clone appeared a single time. V is TRBV3-1 (or the pseudogene TRBV3-2) and J is TRBJ1-2; D might be TRBD1 (6 bases). V was cut by 1 base and J by 1 base, with 10 bases left in between. The CDR3 has 15 amino acids. In germline, CDR1 is LGHDT, CDR2 YNNKEL (reference sequence). The CDR3 DNA is TGTGCCAGCAGCCAAGTAAAGGGGGTTAACTATGGCTACACCTTC. It is translated as CASSQVKGVNYGYTF.

The chain carries TRBV19 and TRBJ1-5; no firm D call. Germline values: CDR1 LNHDA, CDR2 SQIVND (reference sequence). This CDR3 has 16 amino acids. V was shortened by 2 bases and J by 4 bases, with 15 bases between the two germline ends. The CDR3 here is CASSILGGVSNQPQHF. CDR3 sequence (DNA): TGTGCCAGTAGTATACTCGGCGGTGTCTCAAATCAGCCCCAGCATTTT.

The CDR3 bases are TGTGCCAGCAGCCAAGATCACCGGGGGGCGAGTAATTCACCCCTCCACTTT. Its protein is CASSQDHRGASNSPLHF. The rearrangement uses TRBV4-2 and TRBJ1-6; D is perhaps TRBD1 (6 bases). The CDR3 totals 17 residues. CDR1 is LGHNA and CDR2 is YNFKEQ in the germline V gene. With 0 bases removed from V and 6 bases from J, the gap between germline ends came to 15 bases.

V is TRBV7-9 and J is TRBJ1-2; D gene ambiguous. CDR1 and CDR2 (germline): SEHNR, FQNEAQ (reference sequence). This CDR3 is 17 amino acids long. V gave up 1 base and J gave up 6 bases, with 21 bases separating them. Written as DNA, the CDR3 is TGTGCCAGCAGCTTAGGATCTAGGGCCAGCCACCTAGATGGCTACACCTTC. Amino acid sequence: CASSLGSRASHLDGYTF.